This T cell receptor (beta chain) was captured by sequencing in a study of cytomegalovirus exposure and HLA in healthy donors. Regarding the study as a whole: Rare sequences made up most TCRs, while some public TCRs were found in many donors. About 150 TCR beta chains were listed as cytomegalovirus-associated.

This clone was seen a handful of times. The antigen is undetermined. In the PCR, 60 Vbeta and 13 Jbeta primers were used. The data were produced by immunoSEQ multiplex PCR, yet TCRdb's version contains in-frame clones alone and is incomplete. The data hold roughly 120,000 clones, with 73% observed a single time. V lost 3 bases, J lost 4 bases, and 8 bases stayed unmatched. The CDR3 runs 16 residues. Germline values: CDR1 MDHEN, CDR2 SYDVKM. Donors sampled were nominally healthy, though unrecorded immune exposures were likely. The source material was PBMCs. The chain carries TRBV28 and TRBJ2-7, with 11 bases that match TRBD2. This sequence was found in a woman in her 40s in good health and CMV-seropositive. CDR3 nucleotide sequence: TGTGCCAGCAGTTTGTACATAGCGGGAGGGGTTTACGAGCAGTACTTC. Its translation is CASSLYIAGGVYEQYF.